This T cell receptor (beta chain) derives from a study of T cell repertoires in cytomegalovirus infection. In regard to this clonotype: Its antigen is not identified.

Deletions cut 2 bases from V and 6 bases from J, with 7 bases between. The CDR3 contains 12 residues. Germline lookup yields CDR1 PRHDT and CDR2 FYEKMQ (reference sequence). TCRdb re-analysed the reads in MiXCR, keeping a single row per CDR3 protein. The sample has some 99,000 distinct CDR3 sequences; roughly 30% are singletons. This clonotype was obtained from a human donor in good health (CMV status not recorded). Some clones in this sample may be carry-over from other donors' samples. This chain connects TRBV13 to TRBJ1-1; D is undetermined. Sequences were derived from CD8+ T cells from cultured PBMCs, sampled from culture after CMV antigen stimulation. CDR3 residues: CASSLFRAEAFF. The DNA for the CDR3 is TGTGCCAGCAGCTTATTCCGCGCTGAAGCTTTCTTT.